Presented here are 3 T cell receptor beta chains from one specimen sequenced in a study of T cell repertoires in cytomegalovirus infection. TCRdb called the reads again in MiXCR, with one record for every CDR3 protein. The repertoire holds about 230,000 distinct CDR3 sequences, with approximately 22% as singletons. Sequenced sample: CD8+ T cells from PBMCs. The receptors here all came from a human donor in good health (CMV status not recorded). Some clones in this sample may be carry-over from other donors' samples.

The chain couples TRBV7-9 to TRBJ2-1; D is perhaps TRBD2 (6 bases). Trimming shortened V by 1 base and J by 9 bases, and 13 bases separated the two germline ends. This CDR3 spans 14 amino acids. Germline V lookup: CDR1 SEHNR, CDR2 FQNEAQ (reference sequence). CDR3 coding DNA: TGTGCCAGCAGCTTAGTTGGGGGGAAGGGTGAGCAGTTCTTC. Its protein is CASSLVGGKGEQFF. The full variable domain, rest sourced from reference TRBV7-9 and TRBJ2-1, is DTGVSQNPRHKITKRGQNVTFRCDPISEHNRLYWYRQTLGQGPEFLTYFQNEAQLEKSRLLSDRFSAERPKGSFSTLEIQRTEQGDSAMYLCASSLVGGKGEQFFGPGTRLTVL.

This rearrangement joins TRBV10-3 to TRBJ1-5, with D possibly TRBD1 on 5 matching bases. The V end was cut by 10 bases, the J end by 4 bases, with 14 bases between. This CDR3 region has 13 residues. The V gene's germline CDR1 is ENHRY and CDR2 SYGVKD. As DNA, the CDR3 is TGTGCCACGACAACGGGGGAAAATCAGCCCCAGCATTTT. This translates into CATTTGENQPQHF.

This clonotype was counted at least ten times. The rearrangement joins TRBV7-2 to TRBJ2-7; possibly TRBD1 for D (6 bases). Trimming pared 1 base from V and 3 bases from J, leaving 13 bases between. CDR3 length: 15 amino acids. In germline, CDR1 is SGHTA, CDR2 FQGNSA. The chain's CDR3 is CASSLVLQGDYEQYF. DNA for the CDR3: TGTGCCAGCAGCTTAGTACTACAGGGAGACTACGAGCAGTACTTC.